A single sample gave rise to the 23 T cell receptor beta chains below, sequenced in a study of OX40 agonist ivuxolimab in advanced cancers. TCRdb's table, derived via immunoSEQ multiplex PCR, lists solely in-frame clones and lacks some. The data show tens of thousands of clones, around 89% seen once. The sequencing here drew on CD4+ or CD8+ T cells sorted from blood, taken in a trial of the OX40 agonist ivuxolimab. Source of these receptors: an adult with an advanced solid tumor such as melanoma, head and neck, liver or kidney cancer.

CDR3 sequence reads: CASSQWVGTGILGTQYF. CDR3 coding DNA: TGTGCCAGCAGTCAATGGGTCGGGACAGGGATTCTTGGGACCCAGTACTTC. The rearrangement joins TRBV27 to TRBJ2-5; 9 bases agree with TRBD1. The CDR3 extends over 17 amino acids. CDR1 MNHEY and CDR2 SMNVEV come from the germline V gene (reference sequence). After removal of 5 bases from V and 7 bases from J, the junction contained 17 bases not matched to a gene.

The chain joins TRBV5-1 to TRBJ1-1; D unclear. The CDR3 has 15 amino acids. With 0 bases removed from V and 4 bases from J, the gap between germline ends came to 13 bases. CDR1 and CDR2 (germline): SGHRS, YFSETQ. CDR3 nucleotide sequence: TGCGCCAGCAGCTTGGGGGTGGGCACGGGCACTGAAGCTTTCTTT. Its translation is CASSLGVGTGTEAFF.

The rearrangement uses TRBV2 and TRBJ1-3; possibly TRBD1 for D (5 bases). The germline V gene has CDR1 SNHLY and CDR2 FYNNEI. This CDR3 region has 15 residues. The V end was cut by 2 bases, the J end by 1 base, with 9 bases between. The CDR3 is CASSEWGISGNTIYF. The CDR3 DNA follows: TGTGCCAGCAGTGAATGGGGGATATCTGGAAACACCATATATTTT.

At least ten counts were recorded for this clone. V is TRBV28 and J is TRBJ1-2; maybe TRBD1 (5 bases). V shed 6 bases and J shed 6 bases, with 20 bases lying between them. The CDR3 has 15 amino acids. Germline-derived CDR1 and CDR2 are MDHEN and SYDVKM. The CDR3 is CASSWENGGRNGYTF. As DNA, the CDR3 is TGTGCCAGCAGCTGGGAAAACGGGGGTAGGAATGGCTACACCTTC.

The CDR3 loop reads CASSSSWGDHNEQFF. DNA for the CDR3: TGTGCCAGCAGCTCGAGCTGGGGGGATCACAATGAGCAGTTCTTC. The chain joins TRBV11-2 to TRBJ2-1; possible D gene TRBD2, 6 bases. The V gene's germline CDR1 is SGHAT and CDR2 FQNNGV. Trimming shortened V by 4 bases and J by 5 bases, and 15 bases separated the two germline ends. CDR3 length: 15 amino acids.

The chain employs TRBV5-4 and TRBJ2-7; possibly TRBD1 for D (6 bases). The CDR3 runs 14 residues. Between the trimmed V and J ends, which lost 4 bases and 5 bases, there was a span of 16 bases. Looked up from germline, CDR1 is SGHNT and CDR2 is YYREEE (reference sequence). The CDR3 here is CASSISTGFDEQYF. For the CDR3, the DNA is TGTGCCAGCAGCATTTCCACAGGGTTCGACGAGCAGTACTTC.

The chain combines TRBV5-1 with TRBJ1-5, with D tentatively TRBD1 (5 bases). The CDR3 has 14 amino acids. Trimming took 0 bases from V and 4 from J, leaving 8 bases between them. Germline CDR1 is SGHRS and CDR2 is YFSETQ. The CDR3, as DNA: TGCGCCAGCAGCTTGGGGGGCGCAAATCAGCCCCAGCATTTT. This codes for CASSLGGANQPQHF.

On this clone itself: The sample carries other DNA sequences with the same CDR3. The chain links TRBV15 to TRBJ2-7; D gene ambiguous. Trimming pared 3 bases from V and 4 bases from J, leaving 7 bases between. The CDR3 sequence is 12 residues long. The germline V gene has CDR1 LNHNV and CDR2 YYDKDF (reference sequence). The chain's CDR3 is CATSRDRYEQYF. CDR3 nucleotides: TGTGCCACCAGCAGGGACCGATACGAGCAGTACTTC.

The V and J genes are TRBV7-2 and TRBJ2-3, with TRBD2 matching over 7 bases. V shed 3 bases, J shed 4 bases, and the junction held 4 bases outside the gene matches. Germline CDR1 SGHTA, CDR2 FQGNSA. The CDR3 length is 14 residues. As DNA, the CDR3 is TGTGCCAGCAGCTTGACTAGCAGGGCAGATACGCAGTATTTT. Residues: CASSLTSRADTQYF.

The chain links TRBV29-1 to TRBJ1-2; D ambiguous. The CDR3 runs to 13 residues. Trimming pared 2 bases from V and 1 base from J, leaving 8 bases between. CDR1 is SQVTM and CDR2 is ANQGSEA in the germline V gene. This chain's CDR3 is CSVETYYNYGYTF. CDR3 DNA sequence: TGCAGCGTTGAAACCTACTATAACTATGGCTACACCTTC. Supplemented by reference TRBV29-1 and TRBJ1-2, the full variable domain reads SAVISQKPSRDICQRGTSLTIQCQVDSQVTMMFWYRQQPGQSLTLIATANQGSEATYESGFVIDKFPISRPNLTFSTLTVSNMSPEDSSIYLCSVETYYNYGYTFGSGTRLTVV.

The chain carries TRBV28 and TRBJ2-7, with D perhaps TRBD2 (6 bases). The germline V gene has CDR1 MDHEN and CDR2 SYDVKM. The CDR3 covers 14 residues. V was pared by 3 bases and J by 4 bases, with 13 bases between. CDR3 sequence: CASSLSGVWYEQYF. DNA of the CDR3: TGTGCCAGCAGTTTGTCGGGAGTATGGTACGAGCAGTACTTC.

The CDR3 region has the DNA TGTGCCAGCAGCTTGTCCGGCTATGGCTACACCTTC. Its translation is CASSLSGYGYTF. This rearrangement joins TRBV7-2 to TRBJ1-2, with D unresolved. The CDR3 has 12 residues. The V and J ends lost 3 bases and 4 bases respectively, with 6 bases between them. Germline CDR1 SGHTA, CDR2 FQGNSA.

This chain uses TRBV11-3 with TRBJ2-1; a possible D gene is TRBD2 (5 bases). Per the germline V gene, CDR1 is SGHNT and CDR2 is YENEEA. This CDR3 contains 12 residues. The V and J ends lost 0 bases and 8 bases respectively, with 5 bases between them. The CDR3 spells CASSLEGDEQFF. CDR3 bases: TGTGCCAGCAGCTTAGAGGGAGATGAGCAGTTCTTC.

CDR3 amino acids: CASSLYQETQYF. The CDR3 nucleotides read TGTGCCAGCAGTTTATACCAAGAGACCCAGTACTTC. The J gene is TRBJ2-5, the V gene TRBV28, with unresolved D. V was shortened by 1 base and J by 0 bases, with 0 bases between the two germline ends. The CDR3 has 12 residues. From germline, CDR1 is MDHEN and CDR2 SYDVKM.

This clone has more than one count but fewer than ten. The rearrangement joins TRBV7-9 to TRBJ1-2; D ambiguous. The CDR3 spans 11 residues. Germline V gene lookup returns CDR1 SEHNR and CDR2 FQNEAQ (reference sequence). Between the trimmed V and J ends, which lost 2 bases and 8 bases, there was a span of 6 bases. CDR3 sequence (DNA): TGTGCCAGCAGCTTACTGAGGGGCTACACCTTC. Its translation is CASSLLRGYTF.

V gene TRBV11-2 combines with J gene TRBJ2-7; no clear D gene. The V gene lost 1 base and the J gene lost 2 bases, with 6 bases spanning the gap. Germline CDR1 SGHAT, CDR2 FQNNGV. The CDR3 has 13 residues. CDR3 sequence reads: CASSLGPAYEQYF. The CDR3 DNA reads as TGTGCCAGCAGCTTAGGTCCGGCCTACGAGCAGTACTTC.

The chain links TRBV9 to TRBJ1-2; D not certain. This CDR3 comprises 14 residues. Germline loops: CDR1 SGDLS, CDR2 YYNGEE. V was shortened by 1 base and J by 1 base, with 8 bases between the two germline ends. CDR3 sequence (DNA): TGTGCCAGCAGCGTATGGTGGGGTAACTATGGCTACACCTTC. It yields the protein CASSVWWGNYGYTF.

This sequence joins TRBV6-1 and TRBJ1-3, with D tentatively TRBD1 (5 bases). CDR1 is MNHNS and CDR2 is SASEGT in the germline V gene. The V end was cut by 6 bases, the J end by 2 bases, with 11 bases between. This CDR3 region has 14 residues. The CDR3 protein is CASSTPGAGNTIYF. In nucleotides, the CDR3 is TGTGCCAGCAGCACCCCGGGGGCTGGAAACACCATATATTTT.

V gene TRBV4-2 combines with J gene TRBJ2-2; 10 bases match TRBD2. With V trimmed by 4 bases and J by 0 bases, 17 bases remained unmatched. Per germline, CDR1 LGHNA and CDR2 YNFKEQ. The CDR3 totals 21 residues. The CDR3 nucleotides read TGTGCCAGCAGCCCCCGGGGAGTTTCTAGCGGGGGCCCCACGAACACCGGGGAGCTGTTTTTT. The encoded protein is CASSPRGVSSGGPTNTGELFF.

CDR3 protein: CASSYSYPCSYNEQFF. As DNA, the CDR3 is TGTGCCAGCAGTTACTCCTATCCCTGCTCCTACAATGAGCAGTTCTTC. The gene calls are TRBV6-7 and TRBJ2-1; no clear D gene. TRBV6-7 is filed as an ORF, its function uncertain. Trimming shortened V by 0 bases and J by 0 bases, and 9 bases separated the two germline ends. The CDR3 loop spans 16 amino acids.

The chain employs TRBV7-9 and TRBJ1-1, with unresolved D. The CDR3 extends over 13 amino acids. Germline CDR1 SEHNR, CDR2 FQNEAQ (reference sequence). Trimming stripped 6 bases from V and 1 base from J, with 9 bases between. CDR3: CASRVGKNTEAFF. The CDR3 DNA reads TGTGCCAGCAGGGTGGGGAAGAACACTGAAGCTTTCTTT.

As DNA, the CDR3 is TGTGCCATCAGTGATTACGGGACAGGGAGTGAAAAACTGTTTTTT. Its protein product is CAISDYGTGSEKLFF. The J gene is TRBJ1-4, the V gene TRBV10-3; 9 nucleotides line up with TRBD1. The CDR3 spans 15 residues. J gave up 7 bases and V 3 bases, and 6 bases lay outside the gene matches. The V gene's germline CDR1 is ENHRY and CDR2 SYGVKD.

The chain joins TRBV6-5 to TRBJ1-1; D is unclear. The ends were cut back, 1 base at V and 1 base at J, with 4 bases in the middle. Germline values: CDR1 MNHEY, CDR2 SVGAGI. This CDR3 is 13 amino acids long. As DNA, the CDR3 is TGTGCCAGCAGTTACTGGGGGAACACTGAAGCTTTCTTT. Residues: CASSYWGNTEAFF.